These 2 T cell receptor beta chains share one sample of origin, sequenced in a study of blood T cell repertoires in COVID-19. Clones were sequenced by immunoSEQ multiplex PCR, and TCRdb holds only the in-frame ones, with some missing. The sample shows 70,000 to 95,000 clones, just under 85% of them seen only once. What was sequenced was peripheral blood. These receptors were obtained from a woman in her sixties or seventies with active or convalescent COVID-19.

This clone was picked up a small number of times. This chain connects TRBV23-1 to TRBJ1-2; 8 nucleotides match TRBD1. TRBV23-1 is classed as an ORF, of uncertain function. This CDR3 is 15 amino acids long. Unmatched junction bases numbered 8, after V lost 3 bases and J lost 5 bases. Here the CDR3 DNA reads TGCGCCAGCAGTCATTTACAGGGGGGGCCTTATGGCTACACCTTC. This codes for CASSHLQGGPYGYTF.

This sequence joins TRBV5-1 and TRBJ1-1; D unclear. The V gene's germline CDR1 is SGHRS and CDR2 YFSETQ. There are 15 residues in the CDR3. Trimming removed 1 base from V and 4 bases from J, with 14 bases in between. CDR3 in amino acids: CASSLLGDRGTEAFF. CDR3 nucleotide sequence: TGCGCCAGCAGCTTGCTCGGGGATAGAGGCACTGAAGCTTTCTTT.